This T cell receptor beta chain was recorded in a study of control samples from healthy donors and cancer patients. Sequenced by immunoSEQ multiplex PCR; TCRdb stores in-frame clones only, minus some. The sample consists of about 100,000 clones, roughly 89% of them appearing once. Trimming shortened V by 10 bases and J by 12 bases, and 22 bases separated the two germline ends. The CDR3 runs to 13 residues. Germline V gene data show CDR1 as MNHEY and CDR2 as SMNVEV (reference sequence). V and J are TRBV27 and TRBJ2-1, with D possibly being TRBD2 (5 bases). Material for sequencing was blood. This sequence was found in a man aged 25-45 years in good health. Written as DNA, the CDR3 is TGTGCCACCTCGAAAGCGTGGGAGCAGTGGCAGTTCTTC. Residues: CATSKAWEQWQFF.